This T cell receptor (beta chain) was documented in a study of T cell responses to AZD1222 COVID-19 vaccine. Points from the study as a whole: Increases in Spike-specific TCR breadth and depth were seen after two AZD1222 doses. Repertoire samples came only from after the peak T cell response.

With regard to this clone: Its antigen is still unknown.

CDR3 length equals 14 residues. CDR1 and CDR2 from the germline V gene are KGHDR and SFDVKD. Trimming took 10 bases from V and 0 from J, leaving 11 bases between them. Sequenced by immunoSEQ multiplex PCR; TCRdb stores in-frame clones only, minus some. The sample yields more than 110,000 clones, roughly 90% seen once. V usage is TRBV24-1 and J usage is TRBJ2-2; D tentatively fits TRBD1 or TRBD2 (5 bases each). This clonotype originated in an adult in good health. The sequencing used peripheral blood, collected on day 0 of AZD1222 vaccination. The CDR3 spells CATQRGANTGELFF. CDR3 DNA sequence: TGTGCCACTCAGAGGGGCGCGAACACCGGGGAGCTGTTTTTT.